The next 5 T cell receptor beta chains were all read from a single sample in a study of identical twins. TCRdb fed the 5' RACE reads into MiXCR, producing one record per CDR3 protein. The data contain 400,000 to 550,000 distinct CDR3 sequences, 22% of them singletons. The data were also submitted as part of a second study, on T cells expressing NK-cell markers.

Sequenced material: CD4+ T cells sorted from blood. The receptors shown here come from a woman aged 18-35 years in good health.

This clonotype was seen a few times. The chain employs TRBV5-6 and TRBJ2-5, with D perhaps assigned TRBD1 or TRBD2 (5 bases each). Germline assignment: CDR1 SGHDT and CDR2 YYEEEE. The CDR3 has 13 amino acids. Trimming shortened V by 7 bases and J by 1 base, and 11 bases separated the two germline ends. CDR3 in DNA: TGTGCCAGCCAACGAGGGGTCCAAGAGACCCAGTACTTC. Protein product: CASQRGVQETQYF.

J is TRBJ2-7 and V is TRBV9, with 10 bases identical to TRBD2. The germline V gene encodes CDR1 SGDLS and CDR2 YYNGEE. Germline trimming cut 4 bases from V and 2 bases from J; bases unmatched to any gene: 6. The CDR3 spans 15 residues. DNA of the CDR3: TGTGCCAGCAGCCCCACTAGCGGGATCCCCTACGAGCAGTACTTC. Translated, it gives CASSPTSGIPYEQYF.

The chain uses TRBV3-1 and TRBJ2-2; 11 nucleotides align to TRBD2. CDR3 length: 17 residues. V shed 1 base, J shed 6 bases, and the junction held 7 bases outside the gene matches. Germline assignment: CDR1 LGHDT and CDR2 YNNKEL (reference sequence). The DNA for the CDR3 is TGTGCCAGCAGCCAAGTCCCTAGCGGGGGGTCATCCGGGGAGCTGTTTTTT. Amino acid sequence: CASSQVPSGGSSGELFF.

The chain couples TRBV21-1 to TRBJ2-1; TRBD2, as called in the table, went unchecked against the DNA. TRBV21-1 is recorded as a pseudogene. This CDR3 comprises 18 residues. The DNA of the CDR3 is TGTGCCAGCAGCAAAGACCTCCATAGCGGGGGTGTGGGGAATGAGCAGTTCTTC. The encoded protein is CASSKDLHSGGVGNEQFF.

This clonotype was observed a handful of times. The chain joins TRBV20-1 to TRBJ2-4, with a tentative D call TRBD1 (5 bases). V was trimmed by 5 bases and J by 0 bases, leaving 11 bases between them. Germline assignment: CDR1 DFQATT and CDR2 SNEGSKA (reference sequence). This CDR3 has 14 residues. The CDR3 spells CSAADRVAKNIQYF. The CDR3, as DNA: TGCAGTGCTGCCGACAGAGTAGCCAAAAACATTCAGTACTTC.